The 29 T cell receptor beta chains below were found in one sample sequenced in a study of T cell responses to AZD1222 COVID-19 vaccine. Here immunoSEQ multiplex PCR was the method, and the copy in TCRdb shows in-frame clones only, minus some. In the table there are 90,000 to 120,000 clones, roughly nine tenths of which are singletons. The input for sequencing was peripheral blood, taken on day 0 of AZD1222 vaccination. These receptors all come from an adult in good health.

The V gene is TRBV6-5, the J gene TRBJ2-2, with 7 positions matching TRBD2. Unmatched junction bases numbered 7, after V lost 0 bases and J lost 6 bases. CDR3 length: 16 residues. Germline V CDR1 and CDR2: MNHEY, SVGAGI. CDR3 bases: TGTGCCAGCAGTTACTCGACGGGGGGTGGTGCCGGGGAGCTGTTTTTT. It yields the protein CASSYSTGGGAGELFF.

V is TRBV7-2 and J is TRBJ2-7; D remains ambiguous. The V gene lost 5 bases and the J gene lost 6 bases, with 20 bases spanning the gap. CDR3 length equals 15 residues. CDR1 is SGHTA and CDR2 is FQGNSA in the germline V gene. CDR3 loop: CASSVTTRSWGEQYF. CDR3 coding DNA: TGTGCCAGCAGCGTGACAACCCGGAGCTGGGGCGAGCAGTACTTC.

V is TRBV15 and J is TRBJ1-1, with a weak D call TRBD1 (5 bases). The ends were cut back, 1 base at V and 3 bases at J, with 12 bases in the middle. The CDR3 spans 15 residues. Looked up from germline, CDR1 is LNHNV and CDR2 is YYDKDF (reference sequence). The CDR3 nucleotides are TGTGCCACCAGCAGAGGGAGGCAGGGCGACACTGAAGCTTTCTTT. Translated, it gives CATSRGRQGDTEAFF.

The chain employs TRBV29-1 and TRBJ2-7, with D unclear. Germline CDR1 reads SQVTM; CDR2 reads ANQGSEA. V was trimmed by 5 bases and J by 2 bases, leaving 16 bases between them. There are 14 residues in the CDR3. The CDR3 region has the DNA TGCAGCGTTCTAAGAACCTCCAAAGCCTACGAGCAGTACTTC. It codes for CSVLRTSKAYEQYF.

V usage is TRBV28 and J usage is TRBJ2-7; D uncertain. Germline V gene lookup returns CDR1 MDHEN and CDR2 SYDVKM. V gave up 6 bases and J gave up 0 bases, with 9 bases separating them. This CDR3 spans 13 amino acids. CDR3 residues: CASRIGSSYEQYF. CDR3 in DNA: TGTGCCAGCAGAATAGGGTCCTCCTACGAGCAGTACTTC. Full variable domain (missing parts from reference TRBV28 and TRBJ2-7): DVKVTQSSRYLVKRTGEKVFLECVQDMDHENMFWYRQDPGLGLRLIYFSYDVKMKEKGDIPEGYSVSREKKERFSLILESASTNQTSMYLCASRIGSSYEQYFGPGTRLTVT.

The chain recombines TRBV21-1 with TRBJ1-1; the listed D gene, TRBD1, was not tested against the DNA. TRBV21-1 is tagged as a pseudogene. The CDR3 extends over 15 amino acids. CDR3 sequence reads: CASSKGGQNEHVAFF. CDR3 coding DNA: TGTGCCAGCAGCAAAGGTGGACAGAATGAACATGTGGCTTTCTTT.

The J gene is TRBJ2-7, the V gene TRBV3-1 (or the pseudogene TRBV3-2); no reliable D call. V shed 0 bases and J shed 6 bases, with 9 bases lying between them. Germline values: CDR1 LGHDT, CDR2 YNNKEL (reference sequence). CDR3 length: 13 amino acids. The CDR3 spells CASSQEARSEQYF. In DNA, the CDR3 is TGTGCCAGCAGCCAAGAAGCTAGGTCCGAGCAGTACTTC.

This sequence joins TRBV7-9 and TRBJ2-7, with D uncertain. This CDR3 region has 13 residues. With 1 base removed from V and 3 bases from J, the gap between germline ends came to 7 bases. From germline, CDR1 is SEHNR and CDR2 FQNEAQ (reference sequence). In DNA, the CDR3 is TGTGCCAGCAGCTTAGGGAACGTCTACGAGCAGTACTTC. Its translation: CASSLGNVYEQYF.

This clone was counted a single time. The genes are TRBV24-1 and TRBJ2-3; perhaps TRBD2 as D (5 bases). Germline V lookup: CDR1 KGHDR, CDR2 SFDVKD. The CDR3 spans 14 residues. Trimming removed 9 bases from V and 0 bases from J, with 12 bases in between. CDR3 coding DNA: TGTGCCACCGCTCCCCCGGGAAGCACAGATACGCAGTATTTT. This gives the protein CATAPPGSTDTQYF.

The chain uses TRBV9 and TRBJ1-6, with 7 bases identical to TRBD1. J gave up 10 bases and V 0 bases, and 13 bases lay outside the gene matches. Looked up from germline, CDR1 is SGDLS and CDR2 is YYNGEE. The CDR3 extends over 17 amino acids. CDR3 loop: CASSVGGGAAAGSPLHF. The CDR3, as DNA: TGTGCCAGCAGCGTAGGAGGGGGCGCAGCGGCGGGGTCACCCCTCCACTTT.

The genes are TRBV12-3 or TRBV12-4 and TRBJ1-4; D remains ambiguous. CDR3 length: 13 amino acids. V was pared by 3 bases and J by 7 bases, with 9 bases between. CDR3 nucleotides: TGTGCCAGCAGTTTCTTACCAGGTGAAAAACTGTTTTTT. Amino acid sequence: CASSFLPGEKLFF.

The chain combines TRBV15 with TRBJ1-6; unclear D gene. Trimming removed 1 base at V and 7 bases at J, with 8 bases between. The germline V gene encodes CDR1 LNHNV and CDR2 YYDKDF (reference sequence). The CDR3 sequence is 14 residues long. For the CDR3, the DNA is TGTGCCACCAGCAGAGGGGTGTCAAATTCACCCCTCCACTTT. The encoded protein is CATSRGVSNSPLHF.

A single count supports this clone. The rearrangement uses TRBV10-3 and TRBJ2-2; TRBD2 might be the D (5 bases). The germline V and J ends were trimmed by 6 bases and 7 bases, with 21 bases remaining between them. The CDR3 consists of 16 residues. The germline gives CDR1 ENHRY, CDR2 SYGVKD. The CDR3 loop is CAIRATRGQEVGELFF. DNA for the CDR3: TGTGCCATCAGAGCCACTCGGGGTCAGGAGGTCGGGGAGCTGTTTTTT.

The CDR3 protein is CASSQARVATNEKLFF. Written as DNA, the CDR3 is TGCGCCAGCAGCCAAGCCAGGGTGGCAACTAATGAAAAACTGTTTTTT. This chain uses TRBV4-3 with TRBJ1-4, with D tentatively TRBD1 (5 bases). Germline-derived CDR1 and CDR2 are LGHNA and YSLEER. There are 16 residues in the CDR3. V lost 1 base and J 0 bases, leaving 9 bases between the germline ends.

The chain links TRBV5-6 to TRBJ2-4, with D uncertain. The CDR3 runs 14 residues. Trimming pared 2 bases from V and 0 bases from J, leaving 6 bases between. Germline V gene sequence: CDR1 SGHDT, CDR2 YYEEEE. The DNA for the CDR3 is TGTGCCAGCAGCTTCGTGGGAGCCAAAAACATTCAGTACTTC. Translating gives CASSFVGAKNIQYF. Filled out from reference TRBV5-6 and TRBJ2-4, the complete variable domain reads DAGVTQSPTHLIKTRGQQVTLRCSPKSGHDTVSWYQQALGQGPQFIFQYYEEEERQRGNFPDRFSGHQFPNYSSELNVNALLLGDSALYLCASSFVGAKNIQYFGAGTRLSVL.

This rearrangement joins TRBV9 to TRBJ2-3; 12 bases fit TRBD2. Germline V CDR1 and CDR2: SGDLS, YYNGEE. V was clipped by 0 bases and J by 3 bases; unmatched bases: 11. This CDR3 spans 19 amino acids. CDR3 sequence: CASSVGTSGKGWLTDTQYF. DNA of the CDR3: TGTGCCAGCAGCGTAGGGACTAGCGGGAAGGGTTGGTTAACAGATACGCAGTATTTT.

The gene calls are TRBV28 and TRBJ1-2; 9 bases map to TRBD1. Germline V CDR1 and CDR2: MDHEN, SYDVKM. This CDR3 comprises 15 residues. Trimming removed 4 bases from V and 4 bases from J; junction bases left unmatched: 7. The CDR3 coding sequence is TGTGCCAGCAGTTCAACAGGGGGCTACGGCTATGGCTACACCTTC. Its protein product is CASSSTGGYGYGYTF.

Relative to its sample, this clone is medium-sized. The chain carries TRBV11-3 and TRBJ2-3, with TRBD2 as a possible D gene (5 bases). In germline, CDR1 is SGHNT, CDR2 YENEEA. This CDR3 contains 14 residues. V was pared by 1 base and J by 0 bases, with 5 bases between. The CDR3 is CASSLAGSTDTQYF. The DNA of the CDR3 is TGTGCCAGCAGCTTAGCGGGGAGCACAGATACGCAGTATTTT. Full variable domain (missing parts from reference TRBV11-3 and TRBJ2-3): EAGVVQSPRYKIIEKKQPVAFWCNPISGHNTLYWYLQNLGQGPELLIRYENEEAVDDSQLPKDRFSAERLKGVDSTLKIQPAELGDSAVYLCASSLAGSTDTQYFGPGTRLTVL.

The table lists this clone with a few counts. DNA of the CDR3: TGCGCCAGCAGCTATATGACTAGCGGGTCCTACGAGCAGTACTTC. This gives the protein CASSYMTSGSYEQYF. The chain combines TRBV5-1 with TRBJ2-7, with 10 bases fitting TRBD2. There are 15 residues in the CDR3. Germline trimming cut 3 bases from V and 1 base from J; bases unmatched to any gene: 4. Germline V gives CDR1 SGHRS, CDR2 YFSETQ.

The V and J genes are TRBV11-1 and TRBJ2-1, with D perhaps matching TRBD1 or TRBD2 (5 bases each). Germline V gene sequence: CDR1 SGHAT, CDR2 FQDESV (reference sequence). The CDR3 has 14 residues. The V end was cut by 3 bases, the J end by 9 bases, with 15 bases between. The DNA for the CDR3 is TGTGCCAGCAGCTTGGGACGGTCGGGGCGTGAGCAGTTCTTC. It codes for CASSLGRSGREQFF.

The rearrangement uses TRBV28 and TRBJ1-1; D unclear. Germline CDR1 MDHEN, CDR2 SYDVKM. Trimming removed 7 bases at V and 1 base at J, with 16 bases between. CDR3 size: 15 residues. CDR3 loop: CASIPGLGPNTEAFF. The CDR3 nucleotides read TGTGCCAGCATCCCCGGTTTGGGTCCGAACACTGAAGCTTTCTTT. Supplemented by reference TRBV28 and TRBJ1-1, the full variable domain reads DVKVTQSSRYLVKRTGEKVFLECVQDMDHENMFWYRQDPGLGLRLIYFSYDVKMKEKGDIPEGYSVSREKKERFSLILESASTNQTSMYLCASIPGLGPNTEAFFGQGTRLTVV.

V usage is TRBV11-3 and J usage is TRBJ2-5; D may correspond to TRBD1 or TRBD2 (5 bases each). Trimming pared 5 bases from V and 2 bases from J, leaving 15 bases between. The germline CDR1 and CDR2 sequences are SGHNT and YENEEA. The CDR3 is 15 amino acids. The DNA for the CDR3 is TGTGCCAGCAGCCCCCCGGGGCGCGTTCAAGAGACCCAGTACTTC. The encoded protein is CASSPPGRVQETQYF.

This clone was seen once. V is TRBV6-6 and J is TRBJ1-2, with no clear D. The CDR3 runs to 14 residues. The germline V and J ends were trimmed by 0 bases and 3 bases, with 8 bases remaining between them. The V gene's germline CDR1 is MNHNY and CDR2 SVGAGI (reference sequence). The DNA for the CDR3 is TGTGCCAGCAGTTACTCTGGCGAGGACTATGGCTACACCTTC. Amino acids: CASSYSGEDYGYTF.

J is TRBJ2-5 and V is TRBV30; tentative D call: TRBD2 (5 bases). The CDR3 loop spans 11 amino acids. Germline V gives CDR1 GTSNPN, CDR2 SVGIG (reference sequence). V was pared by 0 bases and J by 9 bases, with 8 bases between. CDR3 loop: CAWSVLGSQYF. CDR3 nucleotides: TGTGCCTGGAGTGTACTAGGGTCCCAGTACTTC. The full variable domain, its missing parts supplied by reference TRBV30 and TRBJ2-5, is SQTIHQWPATLVQPVGSPLSLECTVEGTSNPNLYWYRQAAGRGLQLLFYSVGIGQISSEVPQNLSASRPQDRQFILSSKKLLLSDSGFYLCAWSVLGSQYFGPGTRLLVL.

The CDR3 DNA sequence: TGTGCCAGCGGGATAGCAGGGACAGAGACCCAGTACTTC. This codes for CASGIAGTETQYF. The chain couples TRBV11-2 to TRBJ2-5; D tentatively reads TRBD1 or TRBD2 (5 bases each). V was shortened by 8 bases and J by 4 bases, with 14 bases between the two germline ends. Germline values: CDR1 SGHAT, CDR2 FQNNGV. The CDR3 length is 13 residues.

The CDR3 DNA follows: TGCGCCAGCAGCTTGGGTGGCGTGAGCTCCTACAATGAGCAGTTCTTC. This translates into CASSLGGVSSYNEQFF. The rearrangement joins TRBV5-1 to TRBJ2-1; D is unclear. The germline CDR1 and CDR2 sequences are SGHRS and YFSETQ. This CDR3 region has 16 residues. Trimming left V 0 bases short and J 0 bases short, with 10 bases between.

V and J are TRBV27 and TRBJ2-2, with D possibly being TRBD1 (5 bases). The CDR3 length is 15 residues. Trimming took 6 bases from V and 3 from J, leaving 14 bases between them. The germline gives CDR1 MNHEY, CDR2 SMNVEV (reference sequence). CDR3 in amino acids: CASREDSADTGELFF. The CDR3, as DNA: TGTGCCAGCAGGGAAGACAGCGCGGACACCGGGGAGCTGTTTTTT.

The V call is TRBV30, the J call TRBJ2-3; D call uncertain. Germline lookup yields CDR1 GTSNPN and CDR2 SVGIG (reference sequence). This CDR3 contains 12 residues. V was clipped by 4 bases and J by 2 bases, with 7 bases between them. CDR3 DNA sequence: TGTGCCTGGACTGACAACACAGATACGCAGTATTTT. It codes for CAWTDNTDTQYF.

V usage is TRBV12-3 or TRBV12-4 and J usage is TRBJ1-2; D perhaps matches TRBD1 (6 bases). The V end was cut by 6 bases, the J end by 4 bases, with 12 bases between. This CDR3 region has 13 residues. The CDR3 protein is CASRPQGTYGYTF. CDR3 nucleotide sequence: TGTGCCAGCAGACCCCAGGGGACCTATGGCTACACCTTC.